The TCR beta chain under discussion was sequenced for a study of CD8+CD57+ T cells in acquired aplastic anemia (dated by TCRdb to between 2017 and 2018). For context, the study as a whole: A mean of around 3.3 ug of DNA, ranging from about 0.19 to 27.4 ug, was extracted from sorted CD4+ and CD8+ cells. Healthy donor samples averaged roughly 9.8 million reads for CD4+ and roughly 11 million for CD8+ cells. Summary of the overall study and its limitations: Although 25 to 30 CD8+ CDR3 sequences were shared by patients and controls, these sequences appeared highly expressed in patients and within the immunodominant clones of patients. Between patients and healthy controls, no significant difference in CD8+ Simpson's diversity was found (P=0.060).

Genomic DNA served as template for TCR beta VDJ combination and CDR3 sequence profiling. TCR repertoire sequencing was run on an Illumina HiSeq 2000. Turning to the authors' computational methods: TRBV/TRBJ rearrangement plots, CDR3 size and DJ length profiles, and Simpson's diversity index were used to evaluate the repertoires. The immunodominant clone was defined as the most abundant DNA sequence in deep sequencing data. CDR3 amino acid sequences were screened for sharing across subjects and were compared with published repertoires and the VDJdb database. The public reads were reprocessed in TCRdb via fastp at Q25 and MiXCR, keeping in-frame beta chains. Each entry is one CDR3 protein sequence, shown with its most common DNA and genes. TCRdb, rather than the study authors, made the V and J calls. Within this sample are 150,000 to 200,000 distinct CDR3 sequences, with around 40% of them counted one time only. The ten largest clones capture about 1.1% of the sample.

The trim is 5 bases for V and 6 bases for J, with a gap of 11 bases between the germline ends. The CDR3 starts with the cysteine, ends with the phenylalanine, and has 12 residues. Only CDR3 DNA remains: 36 bases, in frame from the first base. CDR1 and CDR2, per the germline V gene, are SGHTA and FQGNSA. With regard to this clonotype: What this receptor recognizes is not known. Base-call qualities are not available, and no considerably larger clone is one nucleotide away.

In this study, sorted CD4+ and CD8+ T cells from the blood of healthy subjects and of severe aplastic anemia patients had their TCR repertoires deep-sequenced. Ficoll-Paque density gradient centrifugation was used to isolate peripheral blood mononuclear cells. Before DNA extraction, CD4+ and CD8+ T cells were sorted by FACS or by magnetic beads. This receptor was taken from a human donor in good health. Material: sorted CD4+, CD8+, or CD8+CD57+ T cells (not recorded which) from PBMCs. Recombination linked TRBV7-2 to TRBJ2-7; a confident D gene designation cannot be given. Here the CDR3 is given as CASSLDNREQYF. The base sequence is TGTGCCAGCAGCCTAGACAACCGCGAGCAGTACTTC.